A selection of T cell receptor beta chains follows, all from one sample in a study of cytomegalovirus exposure and HLA in healthy donors. Only in-frame clones appear in the TCRdb table, and some are missing; sequencing was by immunoSEQ multiplex PCR. The sample has about 160,000 clones, around 80% seen once. Sequencing used PBMCs. The receptors come from a male donor in good health and CMV-seropositive. The conserved cysteine and the conserved F or W are not part of the CDR3 here. The D gene is left open where the match is weak. A row's size may be missing; if present it is once, few, many or a size class.

clone size,V gene,D gene,CDR3 protein
.,TRBV13,TRBD2,ASSLGISAGASNEQF
few,TRBV28,.,ASTWLANYGYT
once,TRBV6-5,.,ASSYRRRQETQY
.,TRBV7-9,.,ASLAQNTIY
.,TRBV7-6,TRBD1,ASSLGTGRPQETQY
.,TRBV6-5,.,ASSSGLFYEQY
.,TRBV7-9,TRBD1,SSSPGTGGYT
.,TRBV11-2,.,ASSEGLSYEQY
.,TRBV5-4,TRBD2,ASSRTSVNNEQF
.,TRBV30,.,AWERGNSNTEAF
.,TRBV5-1,.,ASSPGWRTEAF
few,TRBV7-9,.,ASSLGASIYEQY
.,TRBV30,TRBD2,AWRRLAGETQY
.,TRBV18,TRBD1,ASSLTRDRGAGEQY
.,TRBV4-1,.,ASSQGPAQTYEQY
.,TRBV20-1,.,SAYTDTQY
.,TRBV28,TRBD1,ATLQGVTTEAF
.,TRBV10-3,TRBD1,AISPGQGYYEQY
.,TRBV4-2,TRBD2,ASSQEASGLVAYEQY
.,TRBV28,.,ASSRPDWLSTDTQY
.,TRBV28,.,ASSFRQLTYNEQF
.,TRBV18,TRBD1,ASSPIGTGDTYEQY
.,TRBV7-2,TRBD2,ASSLAARGAPEQY
.,TRBV27,.,ASSTGRQKEETQY
.,TRBV30,TRBD1,AWVQQGAGGYT
.,TRBV7-8,TRBD2,ASSSPLAGAMDEQF
.,TRBV27,.,ASSLEGSSYNEQF
.,TRBV5-1,TRBD1,ASSFRDRGEKLF
.,TRBV6-5,TRBD2,ASSTGTTFTYEQY
.,TRBV30,TRBD2,AWRLGLAGGRETQY
.,TRBV10-3,TRBD1,AISAGDRVYNEQF
.,TRBV19,.,ASSIEAWRASYNEQF
few,TRBV7-9,.,ASRGGGNTEAF
once,TRBV29-1,.,SVEGGVGNIQY
.,TRBV6-5,TRBD1,ASSGTGYGYT
.,TRBV11-2,TRBD2,ASTPTSGGRTDTQY
.,TRBV7-8,.,ASSLDHSTDTQY
.,TRBV29-1,TRBD1,SAGQTSTFMNTEAF
.,TRBV28,TRBD2,ASSPIPGLAGVNEQY
once,TRBV9,.,ASSVGDFTDTQY
.,TRBV4-1,TRBD2,ASSHQTSGRWREQY
few,TRBV18,.,ASSPVESHEQY
.,TRBV18,.,ASSAGLNEKLF
.,TRBV2,TRBD1,ASSMTGHGELF
once,TRBV20-1,.,SASQGMILT
.,TRBV13,TRBD1,ASSLRQGEYEQY
.,TRBV27,TRBD2,ASSSPAGAYEQY
.,TRBV7-9,.,ASSLPAIPETQY
.,TRBV27,TRBD2,ASGKSGSTGELF
.,TRBV30,TRBD1,AWSGQGQGTDTQY
.,TRBV4-2,TRBD2,ASSQAKGLDYEQY
.,TRBV6-5,TRBD2,ASRRDYSDTQY
.,TRBV7-9,.,ASSTGYEQY
few,TRBV11-2,.,ASSLAQDYEQY